These T cell receptor beta chains were read from a single sample in a study of T-cell reconstitution after alpha-beta-depleted transplantation in children. A single record per CDR3 protein comes from TCRdb applying MiXCR to the PCR reads. The profile shows fewer than 90,000 distinct CDR3 sequences, 7.3% of them singletons. Sample: PBMCs from the stem cell graft donor, taken from the stem cell graft. These receptors originate from a human donor who donated a stem cell graft to a child with acute lymphoblastic leukemia. CDR3s include the opening cysteine and the closing phenylalanine or tryptophan. The order of the fields is V gene, J gene, CDR3 protein.

V gene: TRBV4-3
J gene: TRBJ1-6
CDR3 protein: CASSQDHSGGRISPLHF

V gene: TRBV6-5
J gene: TRBJ2-1
CDR3 protein: CASSYSRTGYNEQFF

V gene: TRBV12-3/TRBV12-4
J gene: TRBJ2-7
CDR3 protein: CASSLRDSYEQYF

V gene: TRBV6-1
J gene: TRBJ1-3
CDR3 protein: CASRRQTDSGNTIYF

V gene: TRBV6-6
J gene: TRBJ2-7
CDR3 protein: CASRKTSLTFEQYF

V gene: TRBV5-1
J gene: TRBJ2-1
CDR3 protein: CASSSGTGTYNEQFF

V gene: TRBV10-3
J gene: TRBJ2-5
CDR3 protein: CAISGTDRIQETQYF

V gene: TRBV24-1
J gene: TRBJ2-3
CDR3 protein: CATSDATTDTQYF

V gene: TRBV12-3/TRBV12-4
J gene: TRBJ1-2
CDR3 protein: CASSPLLGVGGGYTF

V gene: TRBV7-2
J gene: TRBJ1-2
CDR3 protein: CASSPYRTGGYTF

V gene: TRBV4-3
J gene: TRBJ1-1
CDR3 protein: CASSQAQGSFTEAFF

V gene: TRBV20-1
J gene: TRBJ2-3
CDR3 protein: CSAWTSLADTQYF

V gene: TRBV5-1
J gene: TRBJ1-2
CDR3 protein: CASSLVINRAEGYTF

V gene: TRBV4-2
J gene: TRBJ2-2
CDR3 protein: CASSPGRTVGNTGELFF

V gene: TRBV5-6
J gene: TRBJ2-1
CDR3 protein: CASSFGQAFYNEQFF

V gene: TRBV7-2
J gene: TRBJ2-7
CDR3 protein: CASSQITGTTYEQYF

V gene: TRBV20-1
J gene: TRBJ1-2
CDR3 protein: CSARDSGVGYTF

V gene: TRBV20-1
J gene: TRBJ2-7
CDR3 protein: CSARAEDGADYEQYF

V gene: TRBV19
J gene: TRBJ1-1
CDR3 protein: CASTRTDTAEAFF

V gene: TRBV15
J gene: TRBJ2-3
CDR3 protein: CATSRVGVAGGHQDTQYF

V gene: TRBV7-9
J gene: TRBJ2-7
CDR3 protein: CASSLESIRSSYEQYF

V gene: TRBV20-1
J gene: TRBJ2-1
CDR3 protein: CSARDLLRGSISEQFF

V gene: TRBV20-1
J gene: TRBJ2-3
CDR3 protein: CSAPTSSDTQYF

V gene: TRBV24-1
J gene: TRBJ2-3
CDR3 protein: CATSDLTSGRIDTQYF

V gene: TRBV5-4
J gene: TRBJ2-7
CDR3 protein: CASSWGRRDYEQYF

V gene: TRBV11-2
J gene: TRBJ2-1
CDR3 protein: CASSLSGGGSYNEQFF

V gene: TRBV7-2
J gene: TRBJ2-7
CDR3 protein: CASSLAREQYF

V gene: TRBV12-3/TRBV12-4
J gene: TRBJ2-3
CDR3 protein: CASRPSTDTQYF

V gene: TRBV9
J gene: TRBJ2-7
CDR3 protein: CASSVADGKEQYF

V gene: TRBV7-6
J gene: TRBJ2-3
CDR3 protein: CASSLVSQQSFSTDTQYF

V gene: TRBV5-1
J gene: TRBJ1-2
CDR3 protein: CASRLRDSYGYTF

V gene: TRBV6-5
J gene: TRBJ2-1
CDR3 protein: CASSTPDLQFF

V gene: TRBV10-2
J gene: TRBJ2-3
CDR3 protein: CASVGLGSTDTQYF

V gene: TRBV29-1
J gene: TRBJ2-7
CDR3 protein: CSVEDKDSYEQYF

V gene: TRBV5-6
J gene: TRBJ1-6
CDR3 protein: CASSLVRQGDRSPLHF

V gene: TRBV11-2
J gene: TRBJ2-1
CDR3 protein: CASSLSSVSYNEQFF

V gene: TRBV5-1
J gene: TRBJ1-1
CDR3 protein: CASSLDMNTEAFF

V gene: TRBV28
J gene: TRBJ1-2
CDR3 protein: CASSKWLGPHYYGYTF

V gene: TRBV10-3
J gene: TRBJ2-1
CDR3 protein: CAISRFDRASSYNEQFF

V gene: TRBV6-2/TRBV6-3
J gene: TRBJ1-5
CDR3 protein: CASSEWASNQPQHF

V gene: TRBV5-5
J gene: TRBJ2-5
CDR3 protein: CASSLDLARETQYF

V gene: TRBV6-2/TRBV6-3
J gene: TRBJ2-3
CDR3 protein: CASSYRDRSTDTQYF

V gene: TRBV6-1
J gene: TRBJ2-1
CDR3 protein: CASSVDGTGTYNEQFF

V gene: TRBV5-5
J gene: TRBJ1-6
CDR3 protein: CASSFGVNSPLHF

V gene: TRBV11-2
J gene: TRBJ2-6
CDR3 protein: CASSLTSGGAGGANVLTF

V gene: TRBV27
J gene: TRBJ1-5
CDR3 protein: CASSLTFYSNQPQHF

V gene: TRBV6-2/TRBV6-3
J gene: TRBJ2-3
CDR3 protein: CASSYGPLWTDTQYF

V gene: TRBV2
J gene: TRBJ2-1
CDR3 protein: CASRAGTGQFF

V gene: TRBV7-2
J gene: TRBJ1-2
CDR3 protein: CAGSLGGTNYGYTF

V gene: TRBV7-8
J gene: TRBJ2-5
CDR3 protein: CASTPGGTVGETQYF

V gene: TRBV7-3
J gene: TRBJ1-2
CDR3 protein: CASSLRPGASEGHTF

V gene: TRBV24-1
J gene: TRBJ2-1
CDR3 protein: CATSDRRTGSSYNEQFF